Below are 24 T cell receptor beta chains sequenced from a single sample in a study of CXCR3-negative and CXCR3-positive naive CD8 T cells. The TRB cDNA libraries were prepared by 5' RACE with UMI labels. TCRdb reanalyzed the 5' RACE reads and collapses them to one entry per CDR3 protein, without DNA. The table for this sample gives about 120,000 distinct CDR3 sequences. Sequencing was performed on naive CXCR3- CD8+ T cells from blood. Subset reported: CD45RO-CCR7+CD27+CD95- naive CD8+ T cells lacking CXCR3 (TNR3-). These TCRs come from a human donor in good health. Some clones in this sample may be carry-over from other donors' samples.

This chain uses TRBV29-1 with TRBJ2-5. Germline V gene sequence: CDR1 SQVTM, CDR2 ANQGSEA. The CDR3 spans 14 residues. CDR3 loop: CSVVLAGDQETQYF.

J is TRBJ2-7 and V is TRBV27; there is no DNA to check the TCRdb D call of TRBD1. Per germline, CDR1 MNHEY and CDR2 SMNVEV (reference sequence). This CDR3 comprises 14 residues. The CDR3 sequence is CASSPRGPPYEQYF.

The chain links TRBV7-9 to TRBJ2-1; the D call from TCRdb, TRBD2, cannot be confirmed without DNA. Germline V gives CDR1 SEHNR, CDR2 FQNEAQ (reference sequence). The CDR3 totals 15 residues. The chain's CDR3 is CASEERGGPYNEQFF.

The chain joins TRBV27 to TRBJ2-1; TCRdb returns TRBD2, unconfirmable since there is no DNA. CDR3 size: 13 residues. The germline gives CDR1 MNHEY, CDR2 SMNVEV (reference sequence). This CDR3 reads CASPRGGAREQFF.

The chain has TRBV28 and TRBJ1-1; the TRBD1 assignment by TCRdb is unverifiable without DNA. CDR1 and CDR2 (germline): MDHEN, SYDVKM. The CDR3 has 14 amino acids. The CDR3 is CASGFRGARTEAFF.

The genes are TRBV12-3 or TRBV12-4 and TRBJ2-2; the D call of TRBD2 rests on TCRdb alone, since no DNA is present to check it. This CDR3 comprises 16 residues. CDR3: CASSLNSGRSPGELFF.

The rearrangement joins TRBV6-6 to TRBJ1-1; the TCRdb D gene call, TRBD1, has no DNA to confirm it. Per the germline V gene, CDR1 is MNHNY and CDR2 is SVGAGI (reference sequence). CDR3 length: 21 residues. The CDR3 region is CASSYPRLRDGQGDHNTEAFF.

The genes are TRBV29-1 and TRBJ2-2. The CDR3 is made up of 15 amino acids. CDR1 is SQVTM and CDR2 is ANQGSEA in the germline V gene. The CDR3 spells CSVEEVGVNTGELFF.

V and J are TRBV5-5 and TRBJ1-2; absent DNA, TCRdb's TRBD1 call cannot be checked. CDR1 is SGHKS and CDR2 is YYEKEE in the germline V gene (reference sequence). This CDR3 comprises 13 residues. Here the CDR3 reads CASIRDRNYGYTF.

The V call is TRBV4-1, the J call TRBJ1-1. There are 15 residues in the CDR3. Germline V gene data show CDR1 as MGHRA and CDR2 as YSYEKL. This CDR3 is CASSQVHPKATEAFF.

The gene calls are TRBV7-9 and TRBJ2-7. CDR3 size: 14 residues. Germline-derived CDR1 and CDR2 are SEHNR and FQNEAQ (reference sequence). CDR3 sequence: CASSFSLRSYEQYF. The whole variable domain, filled in from reference TRBV7-9 and TRBJ2-7, reads DTGVSQNPRHKITKRGQNVTFRCDPISEHNRLYWYRQTLGQGPEFLTYFQNEAQLEKSRLLSDRFSAERPKGSFSTLEIQRTEQGDSAMYLCASSFSLRSYEQYFGPGTRLTVT.

The V and J genes are TRBV28 and TRBJ1-1; the D call from TCRdb, TRBD1, cannot be confirmed without DNA. Germline lookup yields CDR1 MDHEN and CDR2 SYDVKM. The CDR3 contains 15 residues. CDR3 loop: CASSPGQALTTEAFF.

J is TRBJ2-1 and V is TRBV7-6; TCRdb indicates TRBD1, and absent DNA this call remains unverified. The CDR3 has 13 residues. Germline V gene sequence: CDR1 SGHVS, CDR2 FNYEAQ. The CDR3 sequence is CASRAGEGNEQFF. The full variable domain, rest sourced from reference TRBV7-6 and TRBJ2-1, is GAGVSQSPRYKVTKRGQDVALRCDPISGHVSLYWYRQALGQGPEFLTYFNYEAQQDKSGLPNDRFSAERPEGSISTLTIQRTEQRDSAMYRCASRAGEGNEQFFGPGTRLTVL.

The rearrangement uses TRBV3-1 and TRBJ2-3; TCRdb's D call, TRBD2, is unchecked because there is no DNA. CDR3 length: 15 amino acids. Germline CDR1 LGHDT, CDR2 YNNKEL (reference sequence). The CDR3 sequence is CASSPITDGRVSQYF.

The chain employs TRBV28 and TRBJ2-7; no DNA is available, so the TRBD1 call from TCRdb remains unchecked. The CDR3 has 15 amino acids. Germline V lookup: CDR1 MDHEN, CDR2 SYDVKM. Here the CDR3 reads CASSFRGESSYEQYF.

This chain connects TRBV28 to TRBJ2-5; checking the TCRdb D call of TRBD1 is not possible without DNA. This CDR3 spans 15 amino acids. Germline V gene data show CDR1 as MDHEN and CDR2 as SYDVKM. CDR3 protein: CASSLGDRGLETQYF.

The J gene is TRBJ2-2, the V gene TRBV7-9; lacking DNA, the TRBD2 call made by TCRdb goes unchecked. The CDR3 runs 14 residues. The germline gives CDR1 SEHNR, CDR2 FQNEAQ (reference sequence). The CDR3 loop is CASSAAIATGELFF.

This chain connects TRBV7-6 to TRBJ2-7; the D call of TRBD1 rests on TCRdb alone, since no DNA is present to check it. Germline lookup yields CDR1 SGHVS and CDR2 FNYEAQ. The CDR3 totals 13 residues. The chain's CDR3 is CASSPGTSIEQYF.

The chain combines TRBV19 with TRBJ2-2; TCRdb outputs TRBD1, but without DNA this stays unchecked. This CDR3 region has 15 residues. Germline V gene data show CDR1 as LNHDA and CDR2 as SQIVND (reference sequence). This chain's CDR3 is CASSPGQGASGELFF.

The rearrangement joins TRBV20-1 to TRBJ2-1; the D gene TCRdb calls, TRBD2, cannot be checked with no DNA. CDR3 length: 15 residues. The V gene's germline CDR1 is DFQATT and CDR2 SNEGSKA (reference sequence). CDR3 loop: CSALTGTSGYNEQFF.

The genes are TRBV4-3 and TRBJ2-2; without DNA, the TCRdb call of TRBD1 cannot be checked. CDR1 is LGHNA and CDR2 is YSLEER in the germline V gene. The CDR3 is made up of 14 amino acids. CDR3 residues: CASSRGQGTGELFF.

The chain is built from TRBV29-1 and TRBJ2-7. CDR1 and CDR2 (germline): SQVTM, ANQGSEA. The CDR3 is made up of 12 amino acids. CDR3 sequence reads: CSVSSIGYEQYF.

This chain connects TRBV29-1 to TRBJ1-1; lacking DNA, the TRBD1 call made by TCRdb goes unchecked. Per germline, CDR1 SQVTM and CDR2 ANQGSEA. This CDR3 spans 12 amino acids. The CDR3 protein is CSAGGGSTEAFF.

This chain links TRBV2 with TRBJ2-3; TCRdb indicates TRBD1, and absent DNA this call remains unverified. The CDR3 is 15 residues long. Germline CDR1 SNHLY, CDR2 FYNNEI. The CDR3 sequence: CASSEATGPKDTQYF.